This T cell receptor beta chain was documented in a study of T cells in tuberculosis. Study summary: This South African cohort compared adolescents with or without latent tuberculosis against adults with active tuberculosis. General study results and limits: Shorter CDR3-alpha in active tuberculosis partly drove smaller distances.

On this clone: Its cognate antigen is unknown.

Documented time point: new active TB diagnosis, blood taken before or within 7 days of starting treatment. Germline V gene sequence: CDR1 MGHDK, CDR2 SYGVNS. Losses at the gene ends were 4 bases for V and 5 bases for J; bases not matched to a gene: 0. The CDR3 consists of 12 residues. The method was immunoSEQ multiplex PCR; TCRdb's version includes in-frame clones alone and lacks a portion of them. The sample yields more than 30,000 clones, roughly 82% seen once. The source material was PBMCs, sampled at tuberculosis diagnosis. The chain has TRBV25-1 and TRBJ1-2, with 8 bases identical to TRBD1. This clonotype was obtained from an adult with tuberculosis. The CDR3 loop is CASSGTGYGYTF. CDR3 DNA: TGTGCCAGCAGTGGGACAGGGTATGGCTACACCTTC.